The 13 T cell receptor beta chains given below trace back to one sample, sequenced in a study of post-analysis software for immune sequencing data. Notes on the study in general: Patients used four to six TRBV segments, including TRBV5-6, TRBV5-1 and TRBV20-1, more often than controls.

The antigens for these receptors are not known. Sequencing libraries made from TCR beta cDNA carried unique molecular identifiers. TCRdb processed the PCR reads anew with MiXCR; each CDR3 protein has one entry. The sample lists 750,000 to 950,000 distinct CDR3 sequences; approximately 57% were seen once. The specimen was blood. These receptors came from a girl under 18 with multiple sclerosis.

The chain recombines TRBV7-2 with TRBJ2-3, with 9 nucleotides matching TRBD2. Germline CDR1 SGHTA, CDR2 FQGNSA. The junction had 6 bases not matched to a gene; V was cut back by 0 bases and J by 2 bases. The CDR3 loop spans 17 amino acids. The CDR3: CASSLAAGGPSTDTQYF. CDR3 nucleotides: TGTGCCAGCAGCTTAGCGGCGGGAGGGCCATCCACAGATACGCAGTATTTT.

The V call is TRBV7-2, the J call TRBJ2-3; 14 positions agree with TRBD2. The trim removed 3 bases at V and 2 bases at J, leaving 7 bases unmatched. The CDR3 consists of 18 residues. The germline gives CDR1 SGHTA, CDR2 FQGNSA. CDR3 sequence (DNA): TGTGCCAGCAGCTTCCGGACTAGCGGGGGGCGACTCACAGATACGCAGTATTTT. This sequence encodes CASSFRTSGGRLTDTQYF.

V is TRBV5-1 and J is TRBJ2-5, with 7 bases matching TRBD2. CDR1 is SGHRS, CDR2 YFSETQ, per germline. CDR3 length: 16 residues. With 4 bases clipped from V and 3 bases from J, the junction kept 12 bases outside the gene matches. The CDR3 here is CASSLGGVARKETQYF. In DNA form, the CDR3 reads TGCGCCAGCAGCCTTGGGGGGGTAGCTCGAAAAGAGACCCAGTACTTC.

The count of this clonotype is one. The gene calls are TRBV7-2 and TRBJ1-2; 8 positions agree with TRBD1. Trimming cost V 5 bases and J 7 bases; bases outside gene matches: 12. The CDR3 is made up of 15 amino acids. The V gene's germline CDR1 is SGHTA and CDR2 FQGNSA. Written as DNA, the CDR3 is TGTGCCAGCAGCCCATCTCCGGGACAGGCTTCTGGCTACACCTTC. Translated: CASSPSPGQASGYTF.

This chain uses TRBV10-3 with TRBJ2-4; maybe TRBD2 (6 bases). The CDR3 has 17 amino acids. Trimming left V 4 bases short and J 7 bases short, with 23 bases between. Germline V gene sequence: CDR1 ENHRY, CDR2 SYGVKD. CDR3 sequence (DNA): TGTGCCATCAGTGGGGAACGGGGGTTTAGAGCAAGTAACATTCAGTACTTC. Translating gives CAISGERGFRASNIQYF.

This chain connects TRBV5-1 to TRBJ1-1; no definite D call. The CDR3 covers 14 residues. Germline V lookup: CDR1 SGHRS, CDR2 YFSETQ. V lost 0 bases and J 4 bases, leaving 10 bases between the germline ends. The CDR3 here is CASSLEWEGTEAFF. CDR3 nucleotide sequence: TGCGCCAGCAGCTTGGAATGGGAGGGCACTGAAGCTTTCTTT. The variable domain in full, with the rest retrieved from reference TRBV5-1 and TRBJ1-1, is KAGVTQTPRYLIKTRGQQVTLSCSPISGHRSVSWYQQTPGQGLQFLFEYFSETQRNKGNFPGRFSGRQFSNSRSEMNVSTLELGDSALYLCASSLEWEGTEAFFGQGTRLTVV.

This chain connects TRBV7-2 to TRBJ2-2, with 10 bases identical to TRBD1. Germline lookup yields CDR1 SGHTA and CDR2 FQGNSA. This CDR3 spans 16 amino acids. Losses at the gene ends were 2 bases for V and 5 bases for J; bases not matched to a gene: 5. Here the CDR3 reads CASSLRQGAVTGELFF. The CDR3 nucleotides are TGTGCCAGCAGCTTAAGACAGGGGGCAGTTACCGGGGAGCTGTTTTTT.

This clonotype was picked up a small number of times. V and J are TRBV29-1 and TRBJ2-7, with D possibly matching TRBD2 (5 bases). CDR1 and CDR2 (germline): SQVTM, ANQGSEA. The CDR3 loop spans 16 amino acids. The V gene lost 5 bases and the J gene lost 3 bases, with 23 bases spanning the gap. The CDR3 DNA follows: TGCAGCGTTTGCGGAACGGGCCTAAGTGGACTCTACGAGCAGTACTTC. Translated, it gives CSVCGTGLSGLYEQYF.

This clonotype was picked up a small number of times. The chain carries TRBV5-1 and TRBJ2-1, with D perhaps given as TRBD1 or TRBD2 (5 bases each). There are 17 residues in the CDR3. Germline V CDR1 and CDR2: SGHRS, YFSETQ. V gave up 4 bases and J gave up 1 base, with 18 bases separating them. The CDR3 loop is CASSPTSGTVSYNEQFF. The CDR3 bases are TGCGCCAGCAGCCCGACCTCCGGGACGGTATCCTACAATGAGCAGTTCTTC.

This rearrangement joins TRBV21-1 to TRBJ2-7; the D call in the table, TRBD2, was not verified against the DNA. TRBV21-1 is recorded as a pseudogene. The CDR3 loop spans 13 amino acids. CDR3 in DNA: TGTGCCAGCAGCCTGAGGGAATCCCACGAGCAGTACTTC. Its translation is CASSLRESHEQYF.

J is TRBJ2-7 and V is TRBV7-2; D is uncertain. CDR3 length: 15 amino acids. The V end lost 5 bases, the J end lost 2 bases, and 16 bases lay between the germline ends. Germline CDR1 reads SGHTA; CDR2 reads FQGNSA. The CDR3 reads CASSPTSSVAYEQYF. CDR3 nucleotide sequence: TGTGCCAGCAGCCCTACATCGTCGGTAGCCTACGAGCAGTACTTC.

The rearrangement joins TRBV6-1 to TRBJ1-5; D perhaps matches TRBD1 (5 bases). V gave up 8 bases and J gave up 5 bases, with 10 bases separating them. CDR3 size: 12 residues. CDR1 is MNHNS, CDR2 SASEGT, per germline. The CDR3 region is CASGHTYQPQHF. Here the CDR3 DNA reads TGTGCCAGCGGACATACTTATCAGCCCCAGCATTTT.

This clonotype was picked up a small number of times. Here the CDR3 DNA reads TGTGCCAGCAGCTCACGGCAATCCACGTCACCCACAGATACGCAGTATTTT. This encodes CASSSRQSTSPTDTQYF. V usage is TRBV7-2 and J usage is TRBJ2-3; D ambiguous. Trimming removed 4 bases from V and 2 bases from J, with 19 bases in between. The germline CDR1 and CDR2 sequences are SGHTA and FQGNSA. This CDR3 is built from 17 residues.